The entry below gives a single TCR beta chain sequence along with its context. Its antigen is not yet known. The sample holds no much larger clone one base away, and base qualities are not on file. The sample originates from a study of cytomegalovirus exposure and HLA in healthy donors (dated by TCRdb to between 2016 and 2019). Context from the whole study: In an earlier analysis of fewer than 750 of the donors, 276 Gb of sequence data and some 120 million unique TCR beta sequences from 150 million to 200 million T cells were reported. Around 300 gigabases of sequencing data and approximately 80 million unique TCR sequences were included in an early release covering about 700 HLA-typed donors. The study aimed to test whether signatures of past pathogen exposure could be identified by cataloging public T cell receptors. Of the 398 genotyped donors, 81% were placed in the genetic ancestry cluster associated with self-reported Caucasian donors. Several DR-DQ haplotypes were handled as single units for association and clustering because linkage in the cohort was strong. Typing coverage differed by locus: A, B, C, DRB1 and DQB1 were typed in roughly 620-640 donors, DQA1 in roughly 500, DPA1 in roughly 590, and DPB1 in just under 480. Class I and class II HLA loci were covered by the typing at four-digit resolution. Among around 400 genotyped donors of the cohort, an average of roughly 230,000 unique TCR beta nucleotide sequences was sequenced per donor, of which 15% to 20% were non-productive. In a later analysis, previously published TCR beta repertoires from hundreds of donors were re-analyzed and high-resolution HLA genotyping was added so that TCR occurrence patterns could be studied. The later analysis used no new phenotypic data to find candidate immune exposures, relying instead on TCR beta sequences and their occurrence across donors. An earlier analysis of 500 to 650 of the donors applied high-throughput TCR beta sequencing to assess whether each TCR beta V gene segment acted as functional or pseudogenic. In addition to the first cohort of approximately 650 subjects, a separate validation cohort of around 110 different subjects was used. Donor age, sex, ethnicity and CMV serostatus were compiled together with the repertoire data. The study profiled the T cell repertoires of under 700 subjects by immunosequencing and related them to cytomegalovirus serostatus. Every repertoire in the discovery cohort had been generated on one and the same sequencing platform. High-throughput TCR immunosequencing, statistical association of individual TCRs with disease status, and machine learning were combined to predict cytomegalovirus infection status. A later genetic analysis took genome-wide SNP genotypes for 398 of the 666 donors and used that subset as a discovery cohort.

The full study reports these points: In a later analysis, 16,951 TCR beta sequences were associated with specific HLA alleles at a false discovery rate of 0.05. Some IMGT-functional V segments, including TRBV6-2 and TRBV6-3, could not be told apart with the 87-base-pair reads, so those segments were excluded. CMV serostatus was the only immune exposure information available for the cohort. The authors suggested that the approach could potentially be generalized to other disease states and immunological phenotypes. Because counts were too low, roughly 16 rarely observed V segments, including chromosome 9 orphons, were left out of the earlier analysis of approximately 500 of the donors. An association between a missense DCLRE1C variant and V-gene and J-gene trimming of TCR beta chains was found in a later genetic analysis and replicated in an independent cohort. A total of fewer than 200 TCR beta chains were listed by the study as associated with cytomegalovirus. A further reported finding was that TCR beta sequences accurately predicted the HLA-A and HLA-B alleles for most subjects in the first cohort. Most TCR sequences were observed very rarely across donors, whereas some public TCRs were present in many individuals. A later genetic analysis reported fewer N-insertions in productive TCRs among donors in an Asian-associated ancestry cluster than the roughly 700-donor mean. In a later analysis, most CMV-associated TCR beta chains were found to appear HLA-restricted, with HLA associations seemingly driven largely by CMV exposure. Because some donors lacked HLA typing at each locus, the association tests relied only on the typed subset. According to a later analysis, TCR association rates differed among HLA loci, with DRB1 alleles showing the most associated TCRs and HLA-C alleles showing the fewest. A cluster of highly shared sequence variants was judged likely to represent a technical artifact of the sequencing pipeline. In both the original and validation cohorts, the classifier was reported to diagnose cytomegalovirus status with high specificity and sensitivity. Roughly uniform sequencing depth across donors was assumed in presence/absence analyses, although this assumption may not hold. According to a later analysis, parvovirus B19, influenza, CMV and Epstein-Barr virus appeared linked to several top co-occurrence clusters. Three of the identified cytomegalovirus-associated TCR beta chains were confirmed in vitro to be specific for cytomegalovirus antigens. A later analysis found that HLA-associated TCR beta chains were more clonally expanded and had lower generation probabilities than equally common non-associated chains. An earlier analysis of 587 of the donors showed that most TCR beta V segments appeared in productive rearrangements either about 87% or about 30% of the time, which broadly matched IMGT annotations. When HLA alleles, especially DR and DQ, strongly co-occurred, TCR associations were difficult to assign to individual alleles. Only TCR beta chains were sequenced in this cohort, and the absence of alpha or paired-chain data limited detectable features. Correlated functional status among segregating V segments might reflect linkage disequilibrium, but an unknown experimental factor could not be ruled out.

The cohort was made up of hundreds of healthy bone marrow donors. Cohort members were all nominally healthy when sampled, although unrecorded immune exposures were likely present. The donor tested CMV seronegative and was one of the 352 seronegative cohort members. A peripheral blood sample was provided by each donor, and peripheral blood mononuclear cells were used for TCR beta sequencing. The Qiagen DNeasy Blood Extraction Kit was used to extract genomic DNA from the blood cell samples. From its cysteine to its phenylalanine, the CDR3 spans 14 amino acids. Of all the DNA, just the CDR3 is kept, 42 bases in frame from base 1. Via the germline V gene, CDR1 is MNHEY and CDR2 SVGAGI. Relative to germline, V is missing 4 bases and J is missing 3 bases, with 6 bases of the junction outside any gene match. The protocol used for the library was the immunoSEQ multiplex PCR assay. For the multiplex PCR, a mixture combining 60 forward primers for TCR Vbeta segments and 13 reverse primers for TCR Jbeta segments was used. The CDR3 region of rearranged TCR beta genes was amplified from genomic DNA with a multiplex PCR assay. Amplified TCR beta libraries were sequenced as 87-base-pair reads on the Illumina HiSeq System. The study's processing was this. A later analysis tallied 75 million to 85 million unique TCR beta chains across the 660 or so repertoires, and around 10 million of those chains were shared by two or more donors. A nearest-neighbor algorithm error-corrected the raw reads and collapsed the reads into unique sequences, merging closely related sequences to remove PCR and sequencing errors. To assign V, D and J gene segments, CDR3 sequences were aligned to IMGT reference sequences. For a sequence to be retained, at least a six-nucleotide match to both a V gene segment and a J gene segment was required. Rearrangements were classified as productive when the CDR3 lacked stop codons and remained in frame with V and J, and all other rearrangements were classified as non-productive. CDR3 was defined according to IMGT convention as the region running from the second conserved V-encoded cysteine to the conserved J-encoded phenylalanine. The earlier analysis of about 620 of the donors excluded sequences that lacked an unambiguous match to a single V gene segment. An earlier analysis of fewer than 750 of the donors classified V segments as functional when productive rearrangements were above 56.7% and as segregating when the standard deviation between donors was above 5%. A statistical classification framework was developed to diagnose cytomegalovirus status using the catalog of TCR beta chain sequences. In a later analysis, TCR nucleotide sequences were compared against IMGT/GENE-DB human TR gene sequences so that V and J genes could be assigned. In a later analysis, CDR3 sequences and most-parsimonious VDJ recombination scenarios were assigned using the TCRdist pipeline. A later analysis defined each TCR beta chain by its CDR3 amino acid sequence plus V-gene family, and excluded reads lacking a unique V-gene family. In a later analysis, approximately 590 highly shared, low-generation-probability nucleotide sequences were removed to address suspected cross-contamination and a sequencing artifact. In a later analysis, a clonal expansion index for each public chain was calculated from normalized within-repertoire ranks of inferred template counts. A later analysis computed generation probabilities with a VDJ recombination model fitted to out-of-frame rearrangements, and checked the results against IGoR. In a later analysis, TCR-TCR, TCR-HLA and TCR-CMV co-occurrence was scored with hypergeometric tests, and a repertoire-size bias correction was applied to TCR pairs. A later analysis estimated false discovery rates by permuting HLA or CMV assignments 20 times. In a later analysis, co-occurring TCRs were grouped using DBSCAN, and TCRdist sequence similarity was added for clustering within HLA-allele-positive subsets. Repertoires with fewer than 30,000 or more than 120,000 public chains were left out of co-occurrence clustering, as were a handful of repertoires with anomalous nucleotide sharing. This immuneACCESS table, as held by TCRdb, lists in-frame sequences with V and J called but not all clones. Of the missing ones, under half trace to an unresolved V gene in checked studies; the others have no known cause. V, J and clone size are taken as reported in that table, and D and trimming were inferred from the DNA itself. The sample data list about 200,000 clones, and approximately 85% of these were observed just once. The top ten clonotypes cover about 3% of the sample.

The chain is made from TRBV6-5 and TRBJ2-7, with TRBD1 identical over 7 junction bases. The sequencing input was PBMCs. This TCR was recovered from a woman aged 40-49 years in good health and CMV-seronegative. The DNA reads TGTGCCAGCAGTTCCCTCGACAGGGTCTACGAGCAGTACTTC. Translated, this is CASSSLDRVYEQYF.